These T cell receptor beta chains were read from a single sample in a study of blood T cell repertoires in COVID-19. Assay used: immunoSEQ multiplex PCR; TCRdb lists only in-frame clones, some missing. The sample contains about 230,000 clones, approximately 88% of which appear only once. Sequenced input: peripheral blood. These receptors originate from a man aged 35 to 55 with acute or convalescent COVID-19. Each CDR3 is given with its conserved first and last residue. D genes are given only for firm matches. Size is omitted from some rows. Given values are once, few, many or a class for expanded clones.

j_call,clone_size,v_call,d_call,cdr3_nt,cdr3_aa
TRBJ2-3,NA,TRBV5-1,NA,TGCGCCAGCAGCTTCAATACAGGGATGACAGATACGCAGTATTTT,CASSFNTGMTDTQYF
TRBJ1-5,NA,TRBV5-5,TRBD1,TGTGCCAGCAGCTTGGGGACAGGGACCTGGCCGCAGCCCCAGCATTTT,CASSLGTGTWPQPQHF
TRBJ2-5,few,TRBV7-7,NA,TGTGCCAGCAGCTCTATCCCGGGGTCGTGGGAGACCCAGTACTTC,CASSSIPGSWETQYF
TRBJ2-5,NA,TRBV9,TRBD1,TGTGCCAGCAGCGCCCGACAGGGGGTCGGGCAAGAGACCCAGTACTTC,CASSARQGVGQETQYF
TRBJ2-1,NA,TRBV5-5,TRBD2,TGTGCCAGCAGTAATGGCGGGAGCCCCTACAATGAGCAGTTCTTC,CASSNGGSPYNEQFF
TRBJ2-2,NA,TRBV5-1,NA,TGCGCCAGCAGCTTGAACATGGCGGGGTCCACCGGGGAGCTGTTTTTT,CASSLNMAGSTGELFF
TRBJ1-5,NA,TRBV10-3,TRBD1,TGTGCCATCAGTAGACAGGGGACGGGCAATCAGCCCCAGCATTTT,CAISRQGTGNQPQHF
TRBJ2-2,once,TRBV10-3,NA,TGTGCCATCAGTGGCCACAGGGACCGCTTGAATACGAACACCGGGGAGCTGTTTTTT,CAISGHRDRLNTNTGELFF
TRBJ2-3,NA,TRBV6-1,TRBD2,TGTGCCAGCAGGGAACCGGGACTAGTGAGCACAGATACGCAGTATTTT,CASREPGLVSTDTQYF
TRBJ1-2,NA,TRBV6-4,TRBD1,TGTGCCAGCAGTGAATTCCGCCGGCGACAGGGGTGGTTC,CASSEFRRRQGWF
TRBJ1-5,NA,TRBV5-6,TRBD1,TGTGCCAGCAGCGGGGGACAGGGGATTAATCAGCCCCAGCATTTT,CASSGGQGINQPQHF
TRBJ2-2,once,TRBV12-3/TRBV12-4,NA,TGTGCCAGCAGTATCCTCCTCACCGGGGAGCTGTTTTTT,CASSILLTGELFF
TRBJ2-7,NA,TRBV3-1/TRBV3-2,TRBD1,TGTGCCAGCAGCCAAGATCTCGGGACAGAAAAGCGACACTACGAGCAGTACTTC,CASSQDLGTEKRHYEQYF
TRBJ1-2,NA,TRBV6-5,NA,TGTGCCAGCAGCGACAGAAAATACTATGGCTACACCTTC,CASSDRKYYGYTF
TRBJ2-5,NA,TRBV2,TRBD1,TGTGCCAGCAGGACGACAGGGGGATCAGAGACCCAGTACTTC,CASRTTGGSETQYF
TRBJ1-1,NA,TRBV5-8,TRBD1,TGTGCCAGCAGCCCATTCGGGGGACAGGGGGTGACCAACACTGAAGCTTTCTTT,CASSPFGGQGVTNTEAFF
TRBJ2-1,NA,TRBV20-1,TRBD2,TGCAGTGCCGGGGGGGGGAATGAGCAGTTCTTC,CSAGGGNEQFF
TRBJ2-3,NA,TRBV11-2,NA,TGTGCCAGCAGCTTAGGCTGGACAGATAGCGGGTCTTTCACAGATACGCAGTATTTT,CASSLGWTDSGSFTDTQYF
TRBJ2-1,NA,TRBV11-3,TRBD2,TGTGCCAGCAGCCCACTAGCGGCCCCCTACAATGAGCAGTTCTTC,CASSPLAAPYNEQFF
TRBJ1-5,NA,TRBV10-2,NA,TGCGCCAGCAGAGACGGACAGAACAATCAGCCCCAGCATTTT,CASRDGQNNQPQHF
TRBJ1-2,once,TRBV27,TRBD1,TGTGCCAGCAGTTCAACTCTAAGACAGGGGATTGATGGCTACACCTTC,CASSSTLRQGIDGYTF
TRBJ1-1,NA,TRBV7-9,NA,TGTGCCAGCAGCTTAGAGGGGCAGGGGTTTGAAGCTTTCTTT,CASSLEGQGFEAFF